This record concerns one T cell receptor (beta chain) sequence. What antigen it recognizes has not been identified. No base qualities exist here, and no much larger clone lies one base off it. The sample is drawn from a study of prognosis after radiotherapy for stage I lung cancer (dated by TCRdb to the early 2020s). For the wider study: Between April 2018 and January 2019, around 19 patients with stage I NSCLC were enrolled in Nanjing, China. Newly diagnosed primary stage I lung tumors occurred in roughly 13 patients, and oligometastatic NSCLC after surgical resection of the primary tumor occurred in five or six. Every patient was regarded as medically inoperable, because of comorbidities in about a dozen cases and refusal of surgery in about 7 cases. The cohort was made up of some 12 men and more than 5 women, with a median age of around 70 years and an age range of about 53 to 85 years. Some 13 patients had adenocarcinoma and roughly 7 had squamous cell carcinoma as the tumor histology. Image-guided IMRT or VMAT was used to deliver SBRT in 3 to 5 fractions at a biologically effective dose of at least 100 Gy. Concurrent therapy was not administered to any patient alongside SBRT. After SBRT, distant metastases developed in four of the 19 patients at a median of approximately seven months, while the remaining 15 patients had no significant progression. Peripheral blood TCR beta repertoires were profiled in stage I NSCLC patients before and after stereotactic body radiotherapy, and the repertoires were related to distant failure. The study sequenced about 38 blood samples from about 20 patients, one before and one after SBRT per patient.

Two rounds of multiplex PCR on genomic DNA were used to amplify the TCR beta CDR3 region. In the first round of PCR, primers specific to each TRBV and TRBJ gene were used, and the primer sequences are filed in Chinese patent CN105087789A. The second PCR round used universal primers. The Roche High Pure PCR Template Preparation Kit was used to extract genomic DNA from frozen PBMCs. The libraries underwent paired-end sequencing with 151 bp reads on an Illumina HiSeq 3000. Regarding the original processing steps: Raw reads lacking the multiplex PCR primer sequences were removed with CutAdapt. Using PEAR, the high-quality paired reads were merged into contigs. By alignment to reference sequences, MiXCR assigned TRB V, D and J gene segments to each contig. To remove sequencing errors, CDR3 sequences were clustered according to base quality and sequence similarity. Shannon entropy normalized by the natural log of productive TCR sequence number was used as the measure of diversity. One minus Shannon entropy divided by the natural log of the number of unique clonotypes was used as the definition of clonality. Progression-free survival cut-offs for repertoire metrics were chosen using the Youden index of ROC curves, with analyses run in R 3.5.3. In TCRdb, the public reads were trimmed at Q25 with fastp and aligned with MiXCR, with productive beta chains retained. Each CDR3 protein appears once, grouped with its most common genes and DNA. What appears here as the V and J calls and clone size reflects TCRdb's work, not the paper's. Recorded for this sample are about 59,000 distinct CDR3 sequences; about 26% of them occurred a single time. The top ten constitute under 10% of the sample.

The germline V gene provides CDR1 SGHTA and CDR2 FQGNSA. From its cysteine to its phenylalanine, the CDR3 spans 13 amino acids. Only the CDR3 region is kept as DNA, spanning 39 bases read in frame from base 1. Clipping removes 9 bases from V and 7 bases from J, with 12 as the unmatched junction base count. No patient had a history of other malignancies or prior chemotherapy or radiotherapy, and all had node-negative disease on CT and PET/CT. At each of two time points, six milliliters of peripheral venous blood were collected into EDTA tubes. Ficoll-Paque Plus density-gradient centrifugation was used to isolate PBMCs. Immediately after collection, samples were stored at -80 degrees C until analysis. Results the study describes overall, beyond this receptor: The study was limited by its small cohort and short follow-up, and the findings require independent validation. No determination of tumor specificity was made for expanded TCR clones. Differences in TRBV and TRBJ usage frequencies by metastasis status were reportedly observed in two V genes at baseline and in roughly ten V and two J genes after SBRT. After SBRT, the count of unique TCR clones dropped from a median of about 10,000 beforehand to more than 6,000 afterward (Wilcoxon paired P=0.011). No adjustment for multiple comparisons was applied to any of the reported P values. Post-SBRT Shannon entropy and its change from baseline were lower in patients who developed distant metastases; baseline Shannon entropy was not associated with metastases.

This receptor was obtained from a donor aged 50 or older with non-small cell lung cancer. The rearrangement joined TRBV7-2 to TRBJ2-7; 7 bases in the junction line up with TRBD2. Specimen: PBMCs, collected before or after stereotactic body radiation therapy (not recorded which). The bases are TGTGCCAGAAGCACGGAGCTGGGGGGGGAGCAGTACTTC. Protein translation: CARSTELGGEQYF. Outside the CDR3, residues come from the reference TRBV7-2 and TRBJ2-7 proteins, so the full variable domain is: GAGVSQSPSNKVTEKGKDVELRCDPISGHTALYWYRQSLGQGLEFLIYFQGNSAPDKSGLPSDRFSAERTGGSVSTLTIQRTQQEDSAVYLCARSTELGGEQYFGPGTRLTVT.